A selection of T cell receptor beta chains follows, all from one sample in a study of vaccination effects on CD4 cells after COVID-19. Produced via immunoSEQ multiplex PCR; TCRdb's table is partial and in-frame only. The sample has 60,000 to 80,000 clones; around 70% are singletons. These receptors' antigens are unknown. Material: CD4+ T cells from PBMCs cultured without peptide, obtained after COVID-19 vaccination. All receptors derive from a human donor who received a COVID-19 vaccine. CDR3s leave out the opening cysteine and the closing phenylalanine or tryptophan. The order of the fields is V gene, clone size, CDR3 protein. For some rows the clone size is stated as once, few or many, or as a class when expanded; others skip it.

TRBV2 | NA | ASTVYTEAF
TRBV7-2 | NA | ASSFDRGSPLH
TRBV2 | NA | ASSAGGFYGYT
TRBV5-1 | NA | ASSLRPGLQQETQY
TRBV7-2 | NA | ASSFGTSNTGELF
TRBV7-2 | NA | ASSLVSRVGTEAF
TRBV2 | NA | ASSVGQGLNSNQPQH
TRBV3-1/TRBV3-2 | NA | ASSSRTGGANTGELF
TRBV28 | NA | ASSTRTGLEKLF
TRBV9 | NA | ASSLTGDPTEAF
TRBV6-5 | NA | ASRGTGGNTIY
TRBV11-2 | NA | ASSSIGGAGELF
TRBV12-5 | NA | ASATDRGAEAF
TRBV3-1/TRBV3-2 | NA | ASSLPYGGQETQY
TRBV24-1 | NA | ATSEAGQGGTGELF
TRBV30 | NA | AWSANRGEKLF
TRBV5-1 | NA | ASSQQTSSYNSPLH
TRBV7-2 | NA | ASSLSQDSYNEQF
TRBV6-5 | NA | ASTLASPDTQY
TRBV9 | NA | ASSAVITGEADTQY
TRBV4-3 | NA | ASSQDRSLAQETQY
TRBV30 | NA | AWRGGRGNTEAF
TRBV6-1 | NA | ASSERPGEKLF
TRBV6-6 | NA | ASSRVGQTSTGELF
TRBV6-5 | NA | ASSYGVGSTDTQY
TRBV7-9 | once | ASSPTGGGLSGNEQF
TRBV6-2/TRBV6-3 | few | ASSYAGYNTKQETQY